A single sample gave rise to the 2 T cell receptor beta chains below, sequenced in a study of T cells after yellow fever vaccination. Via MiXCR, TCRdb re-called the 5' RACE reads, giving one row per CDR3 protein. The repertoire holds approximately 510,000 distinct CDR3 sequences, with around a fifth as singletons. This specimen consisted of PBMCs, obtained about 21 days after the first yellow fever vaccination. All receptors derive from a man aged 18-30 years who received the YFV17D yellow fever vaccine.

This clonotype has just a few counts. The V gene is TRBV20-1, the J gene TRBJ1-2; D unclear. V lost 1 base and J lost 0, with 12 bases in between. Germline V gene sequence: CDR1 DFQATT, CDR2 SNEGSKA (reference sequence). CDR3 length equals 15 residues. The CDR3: CSARASGITNYGYTF. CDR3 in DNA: TGCAGTGCTAGAGCTTCAGGAATTACTAACTATGGCTACACCTTC.

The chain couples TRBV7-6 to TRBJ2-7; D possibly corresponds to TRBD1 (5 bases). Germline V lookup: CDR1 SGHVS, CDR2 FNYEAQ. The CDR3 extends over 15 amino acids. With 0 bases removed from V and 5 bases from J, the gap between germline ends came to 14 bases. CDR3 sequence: CASSLAGDSPHEQYF. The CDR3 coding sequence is TGTGCCAGCAGCTTAGCCGGTGACAGCCCCCACGAGCAGTACTTC.